This T cell receptor beta chain derives from a study of beta chain features in type 1 diabetes. V was trimmed by 3 bases and J by 3 bases, leaving 11 bases between them. The CDR3 length is 15 residues. Without exception, sorted populations had purity beyond 95%. The sequenced template was cDNA made from the entire isolated RNA. Several million reads were obtained on average from naive, central memory and regulatory T cell samples. Sequencing used immunoSEQ multiplex PCR; TCRdb keeps in-frame clones, though not all of them. The table includes around 240,000 clones, 15% to 20% detected once. Findings of the study overall: In comparison with healthy donors, patients had naive, central memory and Treg TCRB repertoires that appeared more similar. Among all four CD4+ subsets, Type 1 diabetes patients had TCRB CDR3s that were moderately but significantly shorter.

With regard to this clone: Its specificity is unknown.

V gene TRBV23-1 combines with J gene TRBJ1-4; D gene uncertain. TRBV23-1 counts as an open reading frame of uncertain function. What was sequenced was naive CD4+ T cells from blood. This sequence was found in a man aged 25 to 40 with type 1 diabetes. CDR3 sequence: CASSHSEGANEKLFF. The CDR3 region has the DNA TGCGCCAGCAGTCATAGTGAGGGCGCTAATGAAAAACTGTTTTTT.